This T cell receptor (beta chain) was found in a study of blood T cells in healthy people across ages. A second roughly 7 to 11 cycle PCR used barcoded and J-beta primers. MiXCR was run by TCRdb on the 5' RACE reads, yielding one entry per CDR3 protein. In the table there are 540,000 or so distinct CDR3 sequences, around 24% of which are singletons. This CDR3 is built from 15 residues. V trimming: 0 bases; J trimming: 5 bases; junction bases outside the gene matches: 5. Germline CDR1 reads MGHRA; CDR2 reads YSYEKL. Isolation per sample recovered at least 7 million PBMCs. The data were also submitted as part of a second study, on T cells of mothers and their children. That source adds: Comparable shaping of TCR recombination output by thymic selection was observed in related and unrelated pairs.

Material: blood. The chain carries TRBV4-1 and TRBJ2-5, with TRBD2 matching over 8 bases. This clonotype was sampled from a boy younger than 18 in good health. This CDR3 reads CASSQEGLAGETQYF. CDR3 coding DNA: TGCGCCAGCAGCCAAGAGGGCCTAGCGGGTGAGACCCAGTACTTC.